The 26 T cell receptor beta chains below come from one sample, sequenced in a study of regulatory T cells in long-lasting Graves disease. Time point denoted: persistent/refractory GD, antithyroid drugs over 5 years with positive TRAb. PBMC RNA was the source of the TCR library. According to the study, TCR beta libraries were built with iRepertoire HTBI primers and CDR3-region Arm-PCR. TCRdb itself ran the multiplex PCR reads through MiXCR, one entry per CDR3 protein. The repertoire consists of about 660,000 distinct CDR3 sequences, with about 30% occurring once and the leading ten covering under 50%. Material: peripheral blood mononuclear cells (PBMCs), obtained when the disease was refractory, from a patient treated with antithyroid drugs. The source is a female donor with Graves disease.

In this sample, this clonotype turned up a few times. CDR3 DNA: TGCGCCAGCAGCTCTGACAGGGGCGACATGAACACTGAAGCTTTCTTT. It codes for CASSSDRGDMNTEAFF. The rearrangement uses TRBV5-1 and TRBJ1-1; 8 nucleotides line up with TRBD1. Unmatched junction bases numbered 7, after V lost 3 bases and J lost 0 bases. Germline CDR1 and CDR2: SGHRS and YFSETQ. This CDR3 region has 16 residues. The full variable domain, completed using reference TRBV5-1 and TRBJ1-1, is KAGVTQTPRYLIKTRGQQVTLSCSPISGHRSVSWYQQTPGQGLQFLFEYFSETQRNKGNFPGRFSGRQFSNSRSEMNVSTLELGDSALYLCASSSDRGDMNTEAFFGQGTRLTVV.

The chain recombines TRBV19 with TRBJ1-2; the D is unclear. The CDR3 is made up of 18 amino acids. Germline V gene data show CDR1 as LNHDA and CDR2 as SQIVND (reference sequence). Deletions cut 6 bases from V and 3 bases from J, with 26 bases between. The CDR3 protein is CASSPRVGKARLDYGYTF. CDR3 DNA sequence: TGTGCCAGTAGCCCGAGGGTGGGGAAGGCGCGGCTTGACTATGGCTACACCTTC.

V is TRBV13 and J is TRBJ1-2, with 7 bases fitting TRBD1. The CDR3 sequence is 14 residues long. After removal of 4 bases from V and 5 bases from J, the junction contained 7 bases not matched to a gene. The germline V gene has CDR1 PRHDT and CDR2 FYEKMQ (reference sequence). The CDR3: CASSSGQKAYGYTF. The DNA for the CDR3 is TGTGCCAGCAGCTCGGGACAGAAAGCTTATGGCTACACCTTC. Full variable domain (rest looked up from reference TRBV13 and TRBJ1-2): AAGVIQSPRHLIKEKRETATLKCYPIPRHDTVYWYQQGPGQDPQFLISFYEKMQSDKGSIPDRFSAQQFSDYHSELNMSSLELGDSALYFCASSSGQKAYGYTFGSGTRLTVV.

CDR3 nucleotide sequence: TGTGCCATCAGTGAGAGACAAGTTACCGGGGAGCTGTTTTTT. Amino acids: CAISERQVTGELFF. The genes are TRBV10-3 and TRBJ2-2; no reliable D call. The CDR3 covers 14 residues. V lost 2 bases, J lost 5 bases, and 9 bases lay in between. CDR1 and CDR2 (germline): ENHRY, SYGVKD.

The table lists this clonotype with a count of one. This chain uses TRBV30 with TRBJ1-5; perhaps TRBD1 as D (6 bases). The germline CDR1 and CDR2 sequences are GTSNPN and SVGIG (reference sequence). Trimming removed 4 bases from V and 3 bases from J, with 10 bases in between. The CDR3 sequence is 13 residues long. As DNA, the CDR3 is TGTGCCTGGACAGGGGAGGCCAATCAGCCCCAGCATTTT. The encoded protein is CAWTGEANQPQHF. Based on the CDR3 plus reference TRBV30 and TRBJ1-5, the full variable domain is SQTIHQWPATLVQPVGSPLSLECTVEGTSNPNLYWYRQAAGRGLQLLFYSVGIGQISSEVPQNLSASRPQDRQFILSSKKLLLSDSGFYLCAWTGEANQPQHFGDGTRLSIL.

CDR3 coding DNA: TGTGCCAGCAGCTTGGAACCGGGGCAAAATTCACCCCTCCACTTT. Its translation: CASSLEPGQNSPLHF. This rearrangement joins TRBV5-4 to TRBJ1-6, with a possible D match to TRBD1 (5 bases). Germline V gene data show CDR1 as SGHNT and CDR2 as YYREEE (reference sequence). The V gene lost 0 bases and the J gene lost 7 bases, with 11 bases spanning the gap. This CDR3 is built from 15 residues.

The V gene is TRBV11-2, the J gene TRBJ1-2, with D perhaps TRBD1 (5 bases). Germline V gene lookup returns CDR1 SGHAT and CDR2 FQNNGV. This CDR3 is 17 amino acids long. V lost 1 base and J lost 4, with 19 bases in between. DNA of the CDR3: TGTGCCAGCAGCTTAGTGAACGCAGGCGGGGCCCTCTATGGCTACACCTTC. This translates into CASSLVNAGGALYGYTF.

This clonotype showed up just a few times. The rearrangement uses TRBV12-3 or TRBV12-4 and TRBJ1-3; D remains ambiguous. V shed 1 base and J shed 4 bases, with 8 bases lying between them. The CDR3 totals 14 residues. The CDR3 DNA reads as TGTGCCAGCAGTTTAGGGGATATCGGAAACACCATATATTTT. Protein product: CASSLGDIGNTIYF.

The chain uses TRBV20-1 and TRBJ1-2, with a possible D match to TRBD1 (6 bases). The V gene's germline CDR1 is DFQATT and CDR2 SNEGSKA (reference sequence). V was pared by 3 bases and J by 6 bases, with 8 bases between. The CDR3 has 11 amino acids. The CDR3 region is CSARAGDGYTF. The CDR3 nucleotides read TGCAGTGCTAGGGCAGGGGATGGCTACACCTTC.

The V call is TRBV2, the J call TRBJ1-1; D is undetermined. V was clipped by 2 bases and J by 1 base, with 8 bases between them. The CDR3 is 14 residues long. Germline V gene lookup returns CDR1 SNHLY and CDR2 FYNNEI. The CDR3 sequence: CASSETRRNTEAFF. CDR3 DNA sequence: TGTGCCAGCAGTGAAACGCGTCGGAACACTGAAGCTTTCTTT.

This chain connects TRBV20-1 to TRBJ1-5; tentatively, D is TRBD1 (5 bases). CDR3 length: 14 amino acids. The V end lost 3 bases, the J end lost 0 bases, and 9 bases lay between the germline ends. Germline CDR1 is DFQATT and CDR2 is SNEGSKA (reference sequence). In DNA form, the CDR3 reads TGCAGTGCTAGCCGGGACTATAGCAATCAGCCCCAGCATTTT. Encoded protein: CSASRDYSNQPQHF.

The chain couples TRBV20-1 to TRBJ1-3; a weak D match, TRBD1 (5 bases). The CDR3 contains 15 residues. V lost 2 bases and J 0 bases, leaving 11 bases between the germline ends. Germline CDR1 and CDR2: DFQATT and SNEGSKA (reference sequence). The CDR3 nucleotides are TGCAGTGCTAGATCCACAGGTGTCTCTGGAAACACCATATATTTT. Translation gives CSARSTGVSGNTIYF.

This clonotype showed up many times. The J gene is TRBJ1-5, the V gene TRBV28, with 7 bases identical to TRBD1. The V gene's germline CDR1 is MDHEN and CDR2 SYDVKM. V lost 6 bases and J lost 6; bases outside the gene matches: 11. This CDR3 spans 15 amino acids. The CDR3 nucleotides read TGTGCCAGCAGAAGACAGGGCGCGGTTAGTCAGCCCCAGCATTTT. It translates to CASRRQGAVSQPQHF.

V usage is TRBV28 and J usage is TRBJ1-5, with D unclear. The CDR3 totals 15 residues. Germline lookup yields CDR1 MDHEN and CDR2 SYDVKM. The V end was cut by 2 bases, the J end by 0 bases, with 8 bases between. The CDR3 DNA sequence: TGTGCCAGCAGTTTACAAACTGGTAGCAATCAGCCCCAGCATTTT. Translation: CASSLQTGSNQPQHF. Looking up the rest from reference TRBV28 and TRBJ1-5 gives the full variable domain: DVKVTQSSRYLVKRTGEKVFLECVQDMDHENMFWYRQDPGLGLRLIYFSYDVKMKEKGDIPEGYSVSREKKERFSLILESASTNQTSMYLCASSLQTGSNQPQHFGDGTRLSIL.

For this clonotype: A junction end diverges from the germline sequence, so it may reflect a read error. The chain uses TRBV10-3 and TRBJ2-7; TRBD1 agrees at 8 bases. Per the germline V gene, CDR1 is ENHRY and CDR2 is SYGVKD. The CDR3 contains 15 residues. The CDR3 reads CAISPGQGRNYKQYF. CDR3 nucleotide sequence: TGTGCCATCAGTCCCGGACAGGGAAGGAACTACAAGCAGTACTTC.

The sample holds a few counts of this clonotype. The rearrangement links TRBV2 to TRBJ2-1; 11 nucleotides agree with TRBD2. V gave up 3 bases and J gave up 9 bases; unmatched junction bases: 4. The CDR3 runs 14 residues. The germline V gene has CDR1 SNHLY and CDR2 FYNNEI. The CDR3 sequence is CASSEVAGGVEQFF. CDR3 nucleotides: TGTGCCAGCAGTGAGGTAGCGGGAGGGGTTGAGCAGTTCTTC.

This clonotype was observed a handful of times. This rearrangement joins TRBV2 to TRBJ1-3; TRBD1 might be the D (5 bases). V lost 6 bases to trimming and J lost 5 bases, with 20 bases between them. The length of the CDR3 is 16 residues. Germline CDR1 and CDR2: SNHLY and FYNNEI. This CDR3 reads CASRAGTAFWRNTIYF. The DNA for the CDR3 is TGTGCCAGCAGAGCAGGGACTGCATTTTGGAGAAACACCATATATTTT.

This clonotype was seen only a few times. The V call is TRBV7-2, the J call TRBJ1-5; 8 bases fit TRBD1. Germline V lookup: CDR1 SGHTA, CDR2 FQGNSA. The CDR3 has 15 amino acids. Losses at the gene ends were 5 bases for V and 0 bases for J; bases not matched to a gene: 3. The CDR3 is CASSADRDSNQPQHF. The CDR3 DNA sequence: TGTGCCAGCAGCGCGGACAGGGATAGCAATCAGCCCCAGCATTTT. The full variable domain, its missing parts supplied by reference TRBV7-2 and TRBJ1-5, is GAGVSQSPSNKVTEKGKDVELRCDPISGHTALYWYRQSLGQGLEFLIYFQGNSAPDKSGLPSDRFSAERTGGSVSTLTIQRTQQEDSAVYLCASSADRDSNQPQHFGDGTRLSIL.

The sample holds many counts of this clonotype. V gene TRBV6-2 or TRBV6-3 combines with J gene TRBJ2-7, with TRBD1 identical over 8 bases. There are 12 residues in the CDR3. Per germline, CDR1 MNHEY and CDR2 SVGEGT. V dropped 6 bases and J dropped 3; count of bases not matched to a gene: 1. The CDR3 spells CASRGQGYEQYF. In DNA form, the CDR3 reads TGTGCCAGCAGAGGACAGGGCTACGAGCAGTACTTC.

This clonotype was recorded at least ten times. The chain employs TRBV28 and TRBJ2-7; 11 bases line up with TRBD2. The CDR3 has 15 residues. Germline values: CDR1 MDHEN, CDR2 SYDVKM. V lost 3 bases and J lost 4; bases outside the gene matches: 5. CDR3 nucleotide sequence: TGTGCCAGCAGTTTTGAGACTAGCGGGACATACGAGCAGTACTTC. Translating gives CASSFETSGTYEQYF. The variable domain in full, completed from reference TRBV28 and TRBJ2-7, reads DVKVTQSSRYLVKRTGEKVFLECVQDMDHENMFWYRQDPGLGLRLIYFSYDVKMKEKGDIPEGYSVSREKKERFSLILESASTNQTSMYLCASSFETSGTYEQYFGPGTRLTVT.

The chain employs TRBV7-6 and TRBJ2-5; the D is unclear. Germline values: CDR1 SGHVS, CDR2 FNYEAQ. V was trimmed by 5 bases and J by 2 bases, leaving 12 bases between them. The CDR3 sequence is 14 residues long. CDR3 loop: CASSGSGRQETQYF. The DNA of the CDR3 is TGTGCCAGCAGCGGGTCAGGTCGACAAGAGACCCAGTACTTC. Filled out from reference TRBV7-6 and TRBJ2-5, the complete variable domain reads GAGVSQSPRYKVTKRGQDVALRCDPISGHVSLYWYRQALGQGPEFLTYFNYEAQQDKSGLPNDRFSAERPEGSISTLTIQRTEQRDSAMYRCASSGSGRQETQYFGPGTRLLVL.

V usage is TRBV28 and J usage is TRBJ2-2, with 11 bases lining up with TRBD2. Unmatched junction bases numbered 11, after V lost 5 bases and J lost 6 bases. The CDR3 loop spans 17 amino acids. The germline CDR1 and CDR2 sequences are MDHEN and SYDVKM. The CDR3, as DNA: TGTGCCAGCAGTACAACGGAACTAGCGGGAGTACCCGGGGAGCTGTTTTTT. Encoded protein: CASSTTELAGVPGELFF.

The V call is TRBV20-1, the J call TRBJ2-5; 8 bases are shared with TRBD2. The CDR3 consists of 17 residues. CDR1 and CDR2 from the germline V gene are DFQATT and SNEGSKA (reference sequence). Losses at the gene ends were 6 bases for V and 0 bases for J; bases not matched to a gene: 15. The CDR3 nucleotides read TGCAGTGCCTCCGGGGCGGGGGGTACATTATACCAAGAGACCCAGTACTTC. It encodes CSASGAGGTLYQETQYF.

In this sample, this clonotype turned up many times. The J gene is TRBJ1-2, the V gene TRBV28; D is unresolved. CDR1 is MDHEN, CDR2 SYDVKM, per germline. V was cut by 8 bases and J by 0 bases, with 7 bases left in between. CDR3 length: 12 residues. The CDR3 DNA is TGTGCCAGCGGGGAGTCTAACTATGGCTACACCTTC. As protein: CASGESNYGYTF.

The chain carries TRBV9 and TRBJ2-7; D might be TRBD1 (6 bases). This CDR3 comprises 15 residues. Germline values: CDR1 SGDLS, CDR2 YYNGEE. V was cut by 4 bases and J by 7 bases, with 21 bases left in between. CDR3 region: CASSPLRTAVGEQYF. CDR3 in DNA: TGTGCCAGCAGCCCCCTAAGGACAGCTGTGGGGGAGCAGTACTTC. The variable domain in full, with the rest retrieved from reference TRBV9 and TRBJ2-7, is DSGVTQTPKHLITATGQRVTLRCSPRSGDLSVYWYQQSLDQGLQFLIQYYNGEERAKGNILERFSAQQFPDLHSELNLSSLELGDSALYFCASSPLRTAVGEQYFGPGTRLTVT.

The CDR3: CAISSLGAIAGELFF. The CDR3 region has the DNA TGTGCCATCAGTTCCTTAGGAGCTATCGCCGGGGAGCTGTTTTTT. The chain couples TRBV10-3 to TRBJ2-2; unclear D gene. Germline V gene sequence: CDR1 ENHRY, CDR2 SYGVKD. This CDR3 has 15 residues. V lost 5 bases and J lost 6, with 16 bases in between.